These T cell receptor beta chains were read from a single sample in a study of OX40 agonist ivuxolimab in advanced cancers. The data were produced by immunoSEQ multiplex PCR, yet TCRdb's version contains in-frame clones alone and is incomplete. Counted here are roughly 67,000 clones, roughly 86% occurring once; the ten biggest clones make up 0.55% to 0.7%. The specimen was CD4+ or CD8+ T cells sorted from blood, collected in a trial of the OX40 agonist ivuxolimab. The receptors here all came from an adult with an advanced solid tumor such as melanoma, head and neck, liver or kidney cancer. Both conserved end residues are part of each CDR3. The order of the fields is D gene, clone size, V gene, J gene, CDR3 DNA, CDR3 protein. A D gene is named only where the DNA matches it firmly. Only part of the rows carry a size: once, few, many, or a class if the clone is expanded.

d_gene: .
abundance: .
v_gene: TRBV7-9
j_gene: TRBJ1-2
CDR3nt: TGTGCCAGCAGCTTAAGTGCCGAGACCTATGGCTACACCTTC
CDR3aa: CASSLSAETYGYTF

d_gene: TRBD1
abundance: .
v_gene: TRBV27
j_gene: TRBJ2-1
CDR3nt: TGTGCCAGCATTCCACAGGGGGCTAATGAGCAGTTCTTC
CDR3aa: CASIPQGANEQFF

d_gene: .
abundance: .
v_gene: TRBV28
j_gene: TRBJ2-2
CDR3nt: TGTGCCAGCAGGCCGGATCTCACCGGGGAGCTGTTTTTT
CDR3aa: CASRPDLTGELFF

d_gene: .
abundance: .
v_gene: TRBV5-4
j_gene: TRBJ2-5
CDR3nt: TGTGCCAGCAGCTTCCCGGGACCAAAGCACGGAGAGACCCAGTACTTC
CDR3aa: CASSFPGPKHGETQYF

d_gene: .
abundance: .
v_gene: TRBV15
j_gene: TRBJ1-2
CDR3nt: TGTGCCACCAGCAGAGCCACTAACTATGGCTACACCTTC
CDR3aa: CATSRATNYGYTF

d_gene: .
abundance: .
v_gene: TRBV7-2
j_gene: TRBJ1-4
CDR3nt: TGTGCCAGCAGCCAAAGAGTTAGCAATGAAAAACTGTTTTTT
CDR3aa: CASSQRVSNEKLFF

d_gene: TRBD2
abundance: once
v_gene: TRBV9
j_gene: TRBJ2-1
CDR3nt: TGTGCCAGCAGCATCAGACTAGCGGGGACCTACAATGAGCAGTTCTTC
CDR3aa: CASSIRLAGTYNEQFF

d_gene: .
abundance: .
v_gene: TRBV18
j_gene: TRBJ1-2
CDR3nt: TGTGCCAGCTCACAGGACAGCTATGGCTACACCTTC
CDR3aa: CASSQDSYGYTF

d_gene: .
abundance: .
v_gene: TRBV28
j_gene: TRBJ1-1
CDR3nt: TGTGCCAGCAACCTGAACACTGAAGCTTTCTTT
CDR3aa: CASNLNTEAFF

d_gene: .
abundance: .
v_gene: TRBV5-1
j_gene: TRBJ1-2
CDR3nt: TGCGCCAGCAAATTCGAGGGAGGAAGCTATGGCTACACCTTC
CDR3aa: CASKFEGGSYGYTF

d_gene: TRBD1
abundance: .
v_gene: TRBV5-1
j_gene: TRBJ1-1
CDR3nt: TGCGCCAGCAGCTTGACAGGGGACACTGAAGCTTTCTTT
CDR3aa: CASSLTGDTEAFF

d_gene: .
abundance: .
v_gene: TRBV5-5
j_gene: TRBJ2-7
CDR3nt: TGTGCCAGCAGCTTGACGGGAAGTTACGAGCAGTACTTC
CDR3aa: CASSLTGSYEQYF

d_gene: .
abundance: .
v_gene: TRBV7-2
j_gene: TRBJ2-1
CDR3nt: TGTGCCAGCAGAAGGGGAACCTACAATGAGCAGTTCTTC
CDR3aa: CASRRGTYNEQFF

d_gene: .
abundance: .
v_gene: TRBV5-4
j_gene: TRBJ1-6
CDR3nt: TGTGCCAGCAGCTTGTACAGAAAGACTGGTTCACCCCTCCACTTT
CDR3aa: CASSLYRKTGSPLHF

d_gene: TRBD1
abundance: .
v_gene: TRBV15
j_gene: TRBJ2-2
CDR3nt: TGTGCCACCAGCAGAGAGCTGACAGGGGTTAGGACCGGGGAGCTGTTTTTT
CDR3aa: CATSRELTGVRTGELFF

d_gene: .
abundance: .
v_gene: TRBV6-6
j_gene: TRBJ1-2
CDR3nt: TGTGCCAGCAGTTCTAACACAGGGACTACTAACTATGGCTACACCTTC
CDR3aa: CASSSNTGTTNYGYTF

d_gene: TRBD2
abundance: .
v_gene: TRBV7-8
j_gene: TRBJ2-5
CDR3nt: TGTGCCAGCAGCTCATCCGGGACTAGCGGGGGGAGGGAGACCCAGTACTTC
CDR3aa: CASSSSGTSGGRETQYF

d_gene: .
abundance: .
v_gene: TRBV2
j_gene: TRBJ1-5
CDR3nt: TGTGCCAGCAGTTCCCACGGAAGCAATCAGCCCCAGCATTTT
CDR3aa: CASSSHGSNQPQHF

d_gene: .
abundance: .
v_gene: TRBV19
j_gene: TRBJ1-2
CDR3nt: TGTGCCAGTAACCTCAGGGGTTACAGCTACACCTTC
CDR3aa: CASNLRGYSYTF

d_gene: .
abundance: .
v_gene: TRBV16
j_gene: TRBJ1-3
CDR3nt: TGTGCCAGCAGCCAATGGGGGTCTCCTGGAAACACCATATATTTT
CDR3aa: CASSQWGSPGNTIYF

d_gene: .
abundance: .
v_gene: TRBV7-2
j_gene: TRBJ1-4
CDR3nt: TGTGCCAGCAGCTTTTACAGTGTAGACGAAAAACTGTTTTTT
CDR3aa: CASSFYSVDEKLFF

d_gene: TRBD1
abundance: once
v_gene: TRBV28
j_gene: TRBJ2-7
CDR3nt: TGTGCCAGCAGTTTATGGGGACAGGGGGCGTACGAGCAGTACTTC
CDR3aa: CASSLWGQGAYEQYF

d_gene: TRBD1
abundance: .
v_gene: TRBV5-6
j_gene: TRBJ1-1
CDR3nt: TGTGCCAGCAGCTTCCCACAGGGGTTGAACACTGAAGCTTTCTTT
CDR3aa: CASSFPQGLNTEAFF

d_gene: TRBD2
abundance: .
v_gene: TRBV7-2
j_gene: TRBJ2-1
CDR3nt: TGTGCCAGCGCACCGGGGGGGGAGAATGAGCAGTTCTTC
CDR3aa: CASAPGGENEQFF

d_gene: TRBD2
abundance: .
v_gene: TRBV7-3
j_gene: TRBJ2-3
CDR3nt: TGTGCCAGCAGCCCGGGGCTAGCGGGAGCATTAGATACGCAGTATTTT
CDR3aa: CASSPGLAGALDTQYF

d_gene: .
abundance: few
v_gene: TRBV7-3
j_gene: TRBJ1-1
CDR3nt: TGTGCCAGCAGCCCCCGGGGGTCCTCGGTAGGTGAAGCTTTCTTT
CDR3aa: CASSPRGSSVGEAFF

d_gene: .
abundance: .
v_gene: TRBV5-6
j_gene: TRBJ2-3
CDR3nt: TGTGCCAGCAGTCTGAGGGGTACTAGCACAGATACGCAGTATTTT
CDR3aa: CASSLRGTSTDTQYF

d_gene: .
abundance: few
v_gene: TRBV6-6
j_gene: TRBJ2-3
CDR3nt: TGTGCCAGCAGGACCCATCGGGCCCCCTCACCGGATACGCAGTATTTT
CDR3aa: CASRTHRAPSPDTQYF

d_gene: TRBD1
abundance: .
v_gene: TRBV19
j_gene: TRBJ2-6
CDR3nt: TGTGCCAGTAGTCCCCTTGGGACAGGGGCCTCTGGGGCCAACGTCCTGACTTTC
CDR3aa: CASSPLGTGASGANVLTF

d_gene: .
abundance: once
v_gene: TRBV7-8
j_gene: TRBJ2-2
CDR3nt: TGTGCCAGCAGCCCCAGGACAGCCAGGGGCGGGGAGCTGTTTTTT
CDR3aa: CASSPRTARGGELFF

d_gene: .
abundance: .
v_gene: TRBV18
j_gene: TRBJ2-7
CDR3nt: TGTGCCAGCTCCCCGGGGGACGAGCAGTACTTC
CDR3aa: CASSPGDEQYF